The T cell receptor (beta chain) described here comes from a study of cytomegalovirus exposure and HLA in healthy donors. Vbeta (60) and Jbeta (13) primers were used in the PCR. Sequencing used immunoSEQ multiplex PCR; TCRdb keeps in-frame clones, though not all of them. The repertoire holds 150,000 to 200,000 clones, roughly 79% seen once, with 1.5% to 2% in the top ten. Germline-derived CDR1 and CDR2 are MGHDK and SYGVNS. The V gene lost 1 base and the J gene lost 4 bases, with 10 bases spanning the gap. This CDR3 spans 15 amino acids. This sequence joins TRBV25-1 and TRBJ2-2, with no clear D. The sample comprised PBMCs. This TCR derives from a man aged 25-40 years in good health and CMV-seronegative. The CDR3 is CASSELSWSTGELFF. The CDR3 DNA reads as TGTGCCAGCAGTGAATTGAGCTGGAGCACCGGGGAGCTGTTTTTT.